A single sample is the source of the 32 T cell receptor beta chains below, sequenced in a study of cytomegalovirus exposure and HLA in healthy donors. PCR amplification relied on 60 Vbeta primers (plus 13 Jbeta primers). The repertoire was sequenced with immunoSEQ multiplex PCR; TCRdb's copy has only in-frame clones and lacks some. This table has tens of thousands of clones, around three quarters appearing once. Sequencing was performed on PBMCs. These receptors originate from a man in his fifties in good health and CMV-seronegative.

The V gene is TRBV7-2, the J gene TRBJ1-1; 7 bases align to TRBD1. The length of the CDR3 is 15 residues. Germline V gene data show CDR1 as SGHTA and CDR2 as FQGNSA. The trim removed 4 bases at V and 5 bases at J, leaving 10 bases unmatched. For the CDR3, the DNA is TGTGCCAGCAGCTCACGACAGGGCGCTGGGACTGAAGCTTTCTTT. Encoded protein: CASSSRQGAGTEAFF.

This clone was counted between two and nine times. The V and J genes are TRBV30 and TRBJ1-5; 7 bases map to TRBD1. This CDR3 has 13 residues. J was trimmed by 6 bases and V by 4 bases; bases with no gene match: 6. Germline V gene lookup returns CDR1 GTSNPN and CDR2 SVGIG (reference sequence). CDR3 protein: CAWNRGYGQPQHF. The CDR3 nucleotides are TGTGCCTGGAACAGGGGATACGGTCAGCCCCAGCATTTT.

This rearrangement joins TRBV7-8 to TRBJ2-1, with 12 bases identical to TRBD2. The CDR3 runs 14 residues. Germline CDR1 is SGHVS and CDR2 is FQNEAQ. The V gene end was trimmed by 5 bases and the J gene end by 7 bases; junction bases not matched to a gene: 3. CDR3 region: CASSRTSGANEQFF. CDR3 nucleotide sequence: TGTGCCAGCAGCCGGACTAGCGGGGCGAATGAGCAGTTCTTC.

This clone was observed a few times. At one end the junction does not follow the germline gene, possibly because of a read error. The genes are TRBV5-1 and TRBJ1-2; 11 bases line up with TRBD1. There are 16 residues in the CDR3. Germline V lookup: CDR1 SGHRS, CDR2 YFSETQ. The CDR3, as DNA: TGCGCCAGCAGCTTATCTGGACAGGGGGCTAACTACGGCTACACCTTC. Encoded protein: CASSLSGQGANYGYTF.

The V and J genes are TRBV28 and TRBJ1-5; 12 bases fit TRBD1. Unmatched junction bases numbered 7, after V lost 6 bases and J lost 7 bases. The CDR3 totals 15 residues. Germline loops: CDR1 MDHEN, CDR2 SYDVKM. The CDR3 DNA follows: TGTGCCAGCAGAACGGGGGGACAGGGGGCGCAGCCCCAGCATTTT. Translating gives CASRTGGQGAQPQHF.

The V gene is TRBV7-8, the J gene TRBJ1-1; D is unclear. The CDR3 is 14 residues long. V was shortened by 1 base and J by 1 base, with 7 bases between the two germline ends. Germline V gene lookup returns CDR1 SGHVS and CDR2 FQNEAQ. In DNA form, the CDR3 reads TGTGCCAGCAGCTTAGTGGGGAGGAACACTGAAGCTTTCTTT. This translates into CASSLVGRNTEAFF. The whole variable domain, remainder taken from reference TRBV7-8 and TRBJ1-1, is GAGVSQSPRYKVAKRGQDVALRCDPISGHVSLFWYQQALGQGPEFLTYFQNEAQLDKSGLPSDRFFAERPEGSVSTLKIQRTQQEDSAVYLCASSLVGRNTEAFFGQGTRLTVV.

This chain links TRBV25-1 with TRBJ1-6; D remains ambiguous. The germline V gene encodes CDR1 MGHDK and CDR2 SYGVNS. With 3 bases removed from V and 12 bases from J, the gap between germline ends came to 24 bases. The CDR3 has 17 residues. CDR3 in amino acids: CASSDDGLGEAFRPLHF. CDR3 sequence (DNA): TGTGCCAGCAGTGACGATGGTTTGGGAGAAGCCTTCCGACCCCTCCACTTT.

The chain employs TRBV6-6 and TRBJ2-3, with D unclear. CDR1 and CDR2 from the germline V gene are MNHNY and SVGAGI (reference sequence). Between the trimmed V and J ends, which lost 5 bases and 1 base, there was a span of 7 bases. The CDR3 runs 13 residues. The CDR3 is CASSLRGTDTQYF. Here the CDR3 DNA reads TGTGCCAGCAGTCTACGGGGCACAGATACGCAGTATTTT.

The chain couples TRBV11-2 to TRBJ2-2; D possibly corresponds to TRBD2 (5 bases). Trimming stripped 5 bases from V and 8 bases from J, with 9 bases between. This CDR3 comprises 12 residues. The germline V gene encodes CDR1 SGHAT and CDR2 FQNNGV. The CDR3 loop reads CASSPRGGELFF. CDR3 in DNA: TGTGCCAGCAGCCCCCGCGGGGGGGAGCTGTTTTTT.

V gene TRBV6-5 combines with J gene TRBJ2-7, with a tentative D call TRBD1 (6 bases). The CDR3 consists of 14 residues. CDR1 and CDR2 from the germline V gene are MNHEY and SVGAGI. Trimming cost V 4 bases and J 5 bases, with 15 bases left between them. The CDR3 spells CASSFQGRTNEQYF. The CDR3, as DNA: TGTGCCAGCAGTTTCCAGGGGCGCACCAACGAGCAGTACTTC.

This clone showed up just once. The genes are TRBV7-9 and TRBJ2-7, with D possibly TRBD1 on 6 matching bases. V lost 5 bases and J 5 bases, leaving 16 bases between the germline ends. Germline V gene data show CDR1 as SEHNR and CDR2 as FQNEAQ (reference sequence). The CDR3 is 14 amino acids. The CDR3 region has the DNA TGTGCCAGCAGCGTATCTCGCAGGGGCGACGAGCAGTACTTC. Protein sequence: CASSVSRRGDEQYF.

This chain links TRBV10-1 with TRBJ1-2; D is ambiguous. This CDR3 comprises 15 residues. V lost 1 base, J lost 7 bases, and 16 bases lay in between. Germline assignment: CDR1 WNHNN and CDR2 SYGVQD (reference sequence). For the CDR3, the DNA is TGCGCCAGCAGTGAGTTGGGAGAGGACCCTTCTGGCTACACCTTC. Its translation is CASSELGEDPSGYTF.

Of note for this clone: Germline and junction disagree at one end, which may indicate a read error. The chain couples TRBV29-1 to TRBJ1-5; 10 positions match TRBD1. The CDR3 consists of 14 residues. Germline V CDR1 and CDR2: SQVTM, ANQGSEA. The CDR3 DNA is TGCAGCGTCCTATCGACAGGGGGCAAACAGCCCCAGCATTTT. Amino acid sequence: CSVLSTGGKQPQHF.

The V and J genes are TRBV25-1 and TRBJ2-5, with D tentatively TRBD1 (6 bases). Trimming removed 0 bases at V and 6 bases at J, with 14 bases between. Germline CDR1 MGHDK, CDR2 SYGVNS. The CDR3 totals 15 residues. The CDR3 is CASSEYGGAGKTQYF. CDR3 sequence (DNA): TGTGCCAGCAGTGAATATGGGGGCGCTGGAAAGACCCAGTACTTC.

The CDR3 region has the DNA TGTGCCAGCAGTTTCCGGGACAGGGTATTGACTGAAGCTTTCTTT. Its translation is CASSFRDRVLTEAFF. The rearrangement uses TRBV28 and TRBJ1-1; 9 positions agree with TRBD1. The CDR3 is made up of 15 amino acids. Germline-derived CDR1 and CDR2 are MDHEN and SYDVKM. After removal of 3 bases from V and 5 bases from J, the junction contained 7 bases not matched to a gene.

CDR3 DNA sequence: TGTGCCAGCAGTTCTGGGGGCAGTCAGCCCCAGCATTTT. Amino acid sequence: CASSSGGSQPQHF. The chain uses TRBV6-6 and TRBJ1-5, with TRBD1 as a possible D gene (6 bases). V was clipped by 4 bases and J by 6 bases, with 10 bases between them. Germline CDR1 reads MNHNY; CDR2 reads SVGAGI (reference sequence). The CDR3 sequence is 13 residues long.

The chain has TRBV7-9 and TRBJ1-1; TRBD1 might be the D (6 bases). Germline-derived CDR1 and CDR2 are SEHNR and FQNEAQ (reference sequence). The CDR3 covers 14 residues. The V end lost 3 bases, the J end lost 2 bases, and 10 bases lay between the germline ends. CDR3 protein: CASSLDSKNTEAFF. The CDR3 DNA follows: TGTGCCAGCAGCTTGGACAGTAAAAACACTGAAGCTTTCTTT.

This clone appeared a single time. The chain is built from TRBV30 and TRBJ2-5; D call uncertain. This CDR3 region has 12 residues. Germline loops: CDR1 GTSNPN, CDR2 SVGIG (reference sequence). V dropped 5 bases and J dropped 5 bases, with 12 bases sitting between them. The DNA for the CDR3 is TGTGCCTGGTCTTATGGAGTCGAGACCCAGTACTTC. Encoded protein: CAWSYGVETQYF.

The chain combines TRBV4-1 with TRBJ2-1; 13 bases agree with TRBD2. CDR1 is MGHRA and CDR2 is YSYEKL in the germline V gene. This CDR3 has 15 residues. V trimming: 1 base; J trimming: 8 bases; junction bases outside the gene matches: 2. The CDR3 loop is CASSQGLAGGDEQFF. The CDR3 coding sequence is TGCGCCAGCAGCCAAGGACTAGCGGGGGGTGATGAGCAGTTCTTC.

This chain uses TRBV5-6 with TRBJ1-2; D perhaps matches TRBD1 (5 bases). Trimming pared 2 bases from V and 9 bases from J, leaving 14 bases between. From germline, CDR1 is SGHDT and CDR2 YYEEEE. The CDR3 is 13 residues long. The CDR3 DNA reads as TGTGCCAGCAGCTTCTCCCTCGGGGGTAGCTACACCTTC. It codes for CASSFSLGGSYTF. The variable domain in full, completed from reference TRBV5-6 and TRBJ1-2, reads DAGVTQSPTHLIKTRGQQVTLRCSPKSGHDTVSWYQQALGQGPQFIFQYYEEEERQRGNFPDRFSGHQFPNYSSELNVNALLLGDSALYLCASSFSLGGSYTFGSGTRLTVV.

This clone has a handful of counts. V gene TRBV6-5 combines with J gene TRBJ1-4; D is ambiguous. This CDR3 is built from 14 residues. The V gene's germline CDR1 is MNHEY and CDR2 SVGAGI. The V end was cut by 3 bases, the J end by 5 bases, with 10 bases between. The DNA for the CDR3 is TGTGCCAGCAGTTATCTGGAGGGAAATGAAAAACTGTTTTTT. This gives the protein CASSYLEGNEKLFF.

The V gene is TRBV27, the J gene TRBJ1-6; possible D gene TRBD1, 6 bases. The germline V and J ends were trimmed by 4 bases and 0 bases, with 10 bases remaining between them. The V gene's germline CDR1 is MNHEY and CDR2 SMNVEV (reference sequence). CDR3 length: 16 amino acids. The CDR3 nucleotides are TGTGCCAGCAGTTCCGTGACAGGCTCCTATAATTCACCCCTCCACTTT. Protein sequence: CASSSVTGSYNSPLHF.

This clone is a singleton in its sample. This chain connects TRBV30 to TRBJ2-7; the match to TRBD2 covers 7 bases. With 4 bases clipped from V and 2 bases from J, the junction kept 5 bases outside the gene matches. This CDR3 is 13 amino acids long. The V gene's germline CDR1 is GTSNPN and CDR2 SVGIG (reference sequence). The CDR3 loop is CAWNRDYPYEQYF. CDR3 bases: TGTGCCTGGAACCGGGACTACCCCTACGAGCAGTACTTC.

This clone was recorded only once. The chain carries TRBV5-1 and TRBJ2-3; D possibly corresponds to TRBD2 (6 bases). The V gene's germline CDR1 is SGHRS and CDR2 YFSETQ. This CDR3 comprises 16 residues. The V end lost 0 bases, the J end lost 1 base, and 12 bases lay between the germline ends. The CDR3 nucleotides read TGCGCCAGCAGCTTGGATGTGGGCGGGGGCACAGATACGCAGTATTTT. Its protein is CASSLDVGGGTDTQYF.

A remark on this clone: The germline gene is not matched at one end of the junction; a read error may be the cause. The genes are TRBV30 and TRBJ2-7; 7 nucleotides agree with TRBD1. The CDR3 runs 11 residues. Germline CDR1 GTSNPN, CDR2 SVGIG (reference sequence). CDR3 nucleotide sequence: TGTGCCTGGAGTTTGGGCAGGGGGTTCAACTTC. This codes for CAWSLGRGFNF.

The rearrangement links TRBV27 to TRBJ1-1; tentatively, D is TRBD1 (6 bases). This CDR3 contains 19 residues. Deletions cut 2 bases from V and 1 base from J, with 23 bases between. Germline V lookup: CDR1 MNHEY, CDR2 SMNVEV (reference sequence). For the CDR3, the DNA is TGTGCCAGCAGTTTACAGAGTCTCCAGGGGATCGGTGGGAACACTGAAGCTTTCTTT. It encodes CASSLQSLQGIGGNTEAFF.

This chain connects TRBV18 to TRBJ1-2; TRBD1 matches 12 bases. The V segment lost 5 bases and the J segment 6 bases; nucleotides outside the gene matches: 10. Germline loops: CDR1 KGHSH, CDR2 LQKENI. CDR3 length: 16 amino acids. The CDR3 loop is CASSKLPGQGADGYTF. DNA of the CDR3: TGTGCCAGCTCAAAACTCCCGGGACAGGGGGCCGATGGCTACACCTTC.

V is TRBV2 and J is TRBJ2-2, with D possibly TRBD1 on 5 matching bases. V shed 4 bases and J shed 2 bases, with 8 bases lying between them. CDR3 size: 14 residues. Germline assignment: CDR1 SNHLY and CDR2 FYNNEI. CDR3 loop: CASSARGNTGELFF. DNA for the CDR3: TGTGCCAGCAGTGCTAGGGGAAACACCGGGGAGCTGTTTTTT.

The chain carries TRBV4-3 and TRBJ2-2; a weak D match, TRBD2 (5 bases). V dropped 4 bases and J dropped 9 bases, with 12 bases sitting between them. Per germline, CDR1 LGHNA and CDR2 YSLEER. This CDR3 is 13 amino acids long. DNA for the CDR3: TGCGCCAGCAGCCTATCCCGGGGATGGGAGCTGTTTTTT. This codes for CASSLSRGWELFF.

J is TRBJ1-1 and V is TRBV11-2; D unclear. Trimming left V 1 base short and J 11 bases short, with 11 bases between. CDR1 SGHAT and CDR2 FQNNGV come from the germline V gene. The CDR3 runs 12 residues. The CDR3 DNA follows: TGTGCCAGCAGCTTAGTTGGGAGTGAGGCTTTCTTT. Protein product: CASSLVGSEAFF.

The rearrangement uses TRBV7-3 and TRBJ2-5; TRBD2 matches at 8 bases. V was pared by 4 bases and J by 1 base, with 8 bases of the junction left unmatched. CDR1 and CDR2 from the germline V gene are SGHTA and FQGTGA. There are 16 residues in the CDR3. CDR3 residues: CASSSRGAGIQETQYF. In nucleotides, the CDR3 is TGTGCCAGCAGCTCGCGGGGGGCCGGTATCCAAGAGACCCAGTACTTC. The whole variable domain, remainder taken from reference TRBV7-3 and TRBJ2-5, is GAGVSQTPSNKVTEKGKYVELRCDPISGHTALYWYRQSLGQGPEFLIYFQGTGAADDSGLPNDRFFAVRPEGSVSTLKIQRTERGDSAVYLCASSSRGAGIQETQYFGPGTRLLVL.

The rearrangement links TRBV19 to TRBJ2-4; D not certain. Germline CDR1 is LNHDA and CDR2 is SQIVND (reference sequence). This CDR3 spans 13 amino acids. V was trimmed by 7 bases and J by 1 base, leaving 8 bases between them. CDR3 amino acids: CASMTGAKNIQYF. The CDR3 DNA follows: TGTGCCAGTATGACGGGTGCCAAAAACATTCAGTACTTC. The whole variable domain, filled in from reference TRBV19 and TRBJ2-4, reads DGGITQSPKYLFRKEGQNVTLSCEQNLNHDAMYWYRQDPGQGLRLIYYSQIVNDFQKGDIAEGYSVSREKKESFPLTVTSAQKNPTAFYLCASMTGAKNIQYFGAGTRLSVL.